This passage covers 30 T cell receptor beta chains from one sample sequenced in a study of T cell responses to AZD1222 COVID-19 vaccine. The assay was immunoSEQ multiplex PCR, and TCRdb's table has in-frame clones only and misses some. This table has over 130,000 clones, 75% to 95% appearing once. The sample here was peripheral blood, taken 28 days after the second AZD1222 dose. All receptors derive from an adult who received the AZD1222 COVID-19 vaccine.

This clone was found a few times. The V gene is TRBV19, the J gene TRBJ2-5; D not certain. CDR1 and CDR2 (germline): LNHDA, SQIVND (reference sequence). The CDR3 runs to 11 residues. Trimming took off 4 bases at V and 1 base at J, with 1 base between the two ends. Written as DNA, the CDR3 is TGTGCCAGTAGTACCCAAGAGACCCAGTACTTC. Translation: CASSTQETQYF. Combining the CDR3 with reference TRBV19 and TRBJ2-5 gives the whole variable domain DGGITQSPKYLFRKEGQNVTLSCEQNLNHDAMYWYRQDPGQGLRLIYYSQIVNDFQKGDIAEGYSVSREKKESFPLTVTSAQKNPTAFYLCASSTQETQYFGPGTRLLVL.

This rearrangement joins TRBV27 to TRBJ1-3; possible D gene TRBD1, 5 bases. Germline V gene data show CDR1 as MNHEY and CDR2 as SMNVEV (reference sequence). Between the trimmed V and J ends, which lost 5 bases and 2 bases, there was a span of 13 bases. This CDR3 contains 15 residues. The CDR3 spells CASSPGRVAGNTIYF. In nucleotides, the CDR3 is TGTGCCAGCAGTCCCGGCAGGGTGGCTGGAAACACCATATATTTT.

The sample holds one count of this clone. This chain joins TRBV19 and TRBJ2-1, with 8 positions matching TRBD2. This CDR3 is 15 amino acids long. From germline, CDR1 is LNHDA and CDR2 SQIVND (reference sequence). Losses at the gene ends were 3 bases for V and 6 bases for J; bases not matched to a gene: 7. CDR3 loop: CASSIPGLAVNEQFF. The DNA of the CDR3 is TGTGCCAGTAGTATCCCCGGACTAGCCGTCAATGAGCAGTTCTTC. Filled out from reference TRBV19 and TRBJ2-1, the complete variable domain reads DGGITQSPKYLFRKEGQNVTLSCEQNLNHDAMYWYRQDPGQGLRLIYYSQIVNDFQKGDIAEGYSVSREKKESFPLTVTSAQKNPTAFYLCASSIPGLAVNEQFFGPGTRLTVL.

DNA for the CDR3: TGTGCCAGCAGTTCTACAGGGCGTAGCAATCAGCCCCAGCATTTT. Translated, it gives CASSSTGRSNQPQHF. The V call is TRBV2, the J call TRBJ1-5; a possible D gene is TRBD1 (6 bases). The CDR3 totals 15 residues. Trimming took off 5 bases at V and 0 bases at J, with 11 bases between the two ends. Germline CDR1 reads SNHLY; CDR2 reads FYNNEI.

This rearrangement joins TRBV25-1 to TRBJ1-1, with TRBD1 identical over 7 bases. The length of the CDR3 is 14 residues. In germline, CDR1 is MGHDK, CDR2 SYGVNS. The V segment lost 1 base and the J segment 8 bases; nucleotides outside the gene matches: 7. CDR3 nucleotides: TGTGCCAGCAGTGAATTGACGGACAGGAGCGAAGCTTTCTTT. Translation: CASSELTDRSEAFF.

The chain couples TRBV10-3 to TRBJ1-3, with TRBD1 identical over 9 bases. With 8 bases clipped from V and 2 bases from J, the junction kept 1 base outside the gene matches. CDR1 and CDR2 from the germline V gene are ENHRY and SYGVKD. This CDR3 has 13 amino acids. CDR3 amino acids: CAIGTGPGNTIYF. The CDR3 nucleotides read TGTGCCATCGGGACAGGGCCTGGAAACACCATATATTTT.

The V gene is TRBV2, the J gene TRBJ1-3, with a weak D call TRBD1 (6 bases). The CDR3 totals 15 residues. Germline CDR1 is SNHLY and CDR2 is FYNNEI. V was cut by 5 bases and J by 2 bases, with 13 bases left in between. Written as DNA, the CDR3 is TGTGCCAGCAGTCCTGGGACATCCCCTGGAAACACCATATATTTT. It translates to CASSPGTSPGNTIYF.

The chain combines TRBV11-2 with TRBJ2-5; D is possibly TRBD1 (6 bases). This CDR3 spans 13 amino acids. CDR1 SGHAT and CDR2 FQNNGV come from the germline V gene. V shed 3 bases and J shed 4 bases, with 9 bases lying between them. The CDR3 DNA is TGTGCCAGCAGCTTGTTAGGGGGAGAGACCCAGTACTTC. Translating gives CASSLLGGETQYF.

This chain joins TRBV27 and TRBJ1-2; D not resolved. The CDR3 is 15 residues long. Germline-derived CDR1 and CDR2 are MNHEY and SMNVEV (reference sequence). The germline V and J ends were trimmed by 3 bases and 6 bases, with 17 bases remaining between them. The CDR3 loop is CASSLPGLGRHGYTF. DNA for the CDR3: TGTGCCAGCAGTTTGCCCGGATTAGGACGCCATGGCTACACCTTC.

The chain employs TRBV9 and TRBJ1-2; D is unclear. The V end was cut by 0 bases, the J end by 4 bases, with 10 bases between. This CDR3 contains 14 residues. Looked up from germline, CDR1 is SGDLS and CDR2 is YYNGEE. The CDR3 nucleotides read TGTGCCAGCAGCGTAGACCGGGGATTCTATGGCTACACCTTC. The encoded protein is CASSVDRGFYGYTF.

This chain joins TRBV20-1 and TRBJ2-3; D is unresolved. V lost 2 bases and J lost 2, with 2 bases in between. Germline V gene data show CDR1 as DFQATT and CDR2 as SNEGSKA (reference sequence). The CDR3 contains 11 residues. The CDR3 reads CSARLTDTQYF. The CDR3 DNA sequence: TGCAGTGCTAGACTCACAGATACGCAGTATTTT.

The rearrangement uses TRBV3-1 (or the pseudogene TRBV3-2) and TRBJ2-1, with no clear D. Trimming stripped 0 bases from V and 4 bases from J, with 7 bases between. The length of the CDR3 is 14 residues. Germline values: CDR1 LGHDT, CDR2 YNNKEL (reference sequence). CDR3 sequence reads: CASSQDRLYNEQFF. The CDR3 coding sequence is TGTGCCAGCAGCCAAGACAGACTTTACAATGAGCAGTTCTTC.

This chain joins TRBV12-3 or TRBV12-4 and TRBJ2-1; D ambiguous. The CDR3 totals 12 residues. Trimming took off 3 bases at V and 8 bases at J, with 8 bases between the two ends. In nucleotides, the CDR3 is TGTGCCAGCAGTTTCGTTAGATATGAGCAGTTCTTC. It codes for CASSFVRYEQFF.

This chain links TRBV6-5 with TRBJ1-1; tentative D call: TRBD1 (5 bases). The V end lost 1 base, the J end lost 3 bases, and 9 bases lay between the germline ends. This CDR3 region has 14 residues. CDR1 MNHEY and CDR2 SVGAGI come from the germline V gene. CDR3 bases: TGTGCCAGCAGTTACTGGGGGTCGCACACTGAAGCTTTCTTT. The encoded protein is CASSYWGSHTEAFF.

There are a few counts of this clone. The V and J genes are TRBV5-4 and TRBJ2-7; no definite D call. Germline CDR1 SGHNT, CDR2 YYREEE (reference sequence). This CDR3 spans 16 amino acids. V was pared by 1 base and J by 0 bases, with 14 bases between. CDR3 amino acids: CASSLSPALSSYEQYF. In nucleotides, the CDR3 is TGTGCCAGCAGCTTGTCCCCGGCGCTCAGCTCCTACGAGCAGTACTTC. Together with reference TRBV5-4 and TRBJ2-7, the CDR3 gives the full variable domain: ETGVTQSPTHLIKTRGQQVTLRCSSQSGHNTVSWYQQALGQGPQFIFQYYREEENGRGNFPPRFSGLQFPNYSSELNVNALELDDSALYLCASSLSPALSSYEQYFGPGTRLTVT.

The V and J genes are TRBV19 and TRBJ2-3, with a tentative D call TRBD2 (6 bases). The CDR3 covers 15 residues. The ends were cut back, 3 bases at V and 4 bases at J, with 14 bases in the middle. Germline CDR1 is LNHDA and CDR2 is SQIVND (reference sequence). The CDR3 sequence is CASSIGTPGPDTQYF. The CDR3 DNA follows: TGTGCCAGTAGTATCGGGACTCCAGGACCAGATACGCAGTATTTT.

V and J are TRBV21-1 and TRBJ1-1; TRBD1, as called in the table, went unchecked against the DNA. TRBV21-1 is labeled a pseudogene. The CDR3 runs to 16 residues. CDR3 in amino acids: CASSKLTVNGYTEAFF. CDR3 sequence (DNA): TGTGCCAGCAGCAAACTGACAGTGAATGGGTACACTGAAGCTTTCTTT.

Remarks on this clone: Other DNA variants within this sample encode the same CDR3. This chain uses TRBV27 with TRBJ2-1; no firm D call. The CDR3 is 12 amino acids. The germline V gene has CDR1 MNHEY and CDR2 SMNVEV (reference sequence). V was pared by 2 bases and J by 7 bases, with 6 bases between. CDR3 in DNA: TGTGCCAGCAGTTTACTGGGGAATGAGCAGTTCTTC. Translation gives CASSLLGNEQFF.

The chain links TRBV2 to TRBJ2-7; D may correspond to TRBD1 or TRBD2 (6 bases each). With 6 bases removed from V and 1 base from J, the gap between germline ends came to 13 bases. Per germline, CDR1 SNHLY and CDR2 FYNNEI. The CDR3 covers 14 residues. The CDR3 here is CASRGGRGSYEQYF. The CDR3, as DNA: TGTGCCAGCAGGGGGGGCAGGGGATCCTACGAGCAGTACTTC.

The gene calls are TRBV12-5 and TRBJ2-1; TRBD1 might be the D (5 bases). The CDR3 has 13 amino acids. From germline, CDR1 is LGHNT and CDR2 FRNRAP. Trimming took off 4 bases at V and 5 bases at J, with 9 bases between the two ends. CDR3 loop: CASGSPRDNEQFF. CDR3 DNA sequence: TGTGCTAGTGGTTCGCCCAGGGACAATGAGCAGTTCTTC.

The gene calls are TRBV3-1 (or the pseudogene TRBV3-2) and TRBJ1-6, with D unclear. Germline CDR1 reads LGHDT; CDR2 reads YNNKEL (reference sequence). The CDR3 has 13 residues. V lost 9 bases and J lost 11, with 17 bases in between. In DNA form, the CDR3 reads TGTGCCAGTGCGAGGGAGGCCCTTCCACCCCTCCACTTT. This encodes CASAREALPPLHF.

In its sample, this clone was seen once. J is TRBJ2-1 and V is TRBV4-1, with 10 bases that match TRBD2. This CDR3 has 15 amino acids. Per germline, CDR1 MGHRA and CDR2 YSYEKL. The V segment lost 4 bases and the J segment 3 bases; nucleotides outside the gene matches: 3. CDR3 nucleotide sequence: TGCGCCAGCAGCCCTAGCGGGAGAGGCTACAATGAGCAGTTCTTC. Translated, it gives CASSPSGRGYNEQFF.

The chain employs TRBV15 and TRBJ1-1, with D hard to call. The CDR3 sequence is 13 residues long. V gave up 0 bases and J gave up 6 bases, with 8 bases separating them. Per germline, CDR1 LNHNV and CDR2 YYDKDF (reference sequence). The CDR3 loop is CATSRERVSEAFF. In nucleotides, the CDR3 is TGTGCCACCAGCAGAGAGAGGGTTTCTGAAGCTTTCTTT.

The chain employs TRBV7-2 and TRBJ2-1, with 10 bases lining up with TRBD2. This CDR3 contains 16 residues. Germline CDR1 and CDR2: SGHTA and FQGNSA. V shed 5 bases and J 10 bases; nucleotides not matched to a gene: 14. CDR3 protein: CASSPGLAGAGWEQFF. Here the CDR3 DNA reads TGTGCCAGCAGCCCCGGTCTAGCGGGAGCCGGTTGGGAGCAGTTCTTC.

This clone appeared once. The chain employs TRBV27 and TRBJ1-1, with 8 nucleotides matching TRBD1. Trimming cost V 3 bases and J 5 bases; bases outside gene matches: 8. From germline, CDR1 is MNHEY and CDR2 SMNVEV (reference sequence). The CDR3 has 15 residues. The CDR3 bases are TGTGCCAGCAGTTTCGACGACAGGGGAGAAACTGAAGCTTTCTTT. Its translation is CASSFDDRGETEAFF.

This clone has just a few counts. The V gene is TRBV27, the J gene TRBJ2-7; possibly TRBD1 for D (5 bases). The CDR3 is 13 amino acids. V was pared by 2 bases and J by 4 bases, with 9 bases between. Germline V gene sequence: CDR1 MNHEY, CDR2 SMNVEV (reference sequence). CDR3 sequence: CASSLAAGYEQYF. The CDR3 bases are TGTGCCAGCAGTTTAGCGGCAGGGTACGAGCAGTACTTC.

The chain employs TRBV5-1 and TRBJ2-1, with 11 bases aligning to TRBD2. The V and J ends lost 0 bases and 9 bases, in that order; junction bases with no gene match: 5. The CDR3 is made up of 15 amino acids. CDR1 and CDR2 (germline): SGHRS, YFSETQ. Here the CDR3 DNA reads TGCGCCAGCAGCTTGGGCCCGCTAGCGGGAGGTGAGCAGTTCTTC. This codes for CASSLGPLAGGEQFF.

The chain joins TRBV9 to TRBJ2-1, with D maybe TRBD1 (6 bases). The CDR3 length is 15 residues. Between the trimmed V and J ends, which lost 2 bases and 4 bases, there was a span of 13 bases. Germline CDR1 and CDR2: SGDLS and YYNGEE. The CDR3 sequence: CASSVESGQYNEQFF. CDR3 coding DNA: TGTGCCAGCAGCGTGGAGAGTGGACAGTACAATGAGCAGTTCTTC.

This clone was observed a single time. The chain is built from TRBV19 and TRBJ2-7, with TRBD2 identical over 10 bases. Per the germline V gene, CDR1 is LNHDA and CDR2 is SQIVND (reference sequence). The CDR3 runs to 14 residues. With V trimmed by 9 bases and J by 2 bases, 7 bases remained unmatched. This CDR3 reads CASSPGLATYEQYF. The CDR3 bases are TGTGCCAGCAGTCCGGGACTAGCGACCTACGAGCAGTACTTC.

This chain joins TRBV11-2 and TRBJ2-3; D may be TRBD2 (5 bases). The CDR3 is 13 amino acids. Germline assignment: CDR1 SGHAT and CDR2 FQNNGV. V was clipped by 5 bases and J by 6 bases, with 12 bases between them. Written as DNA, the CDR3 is TGTGCCAGCAGCGTACTAGAGGGCGATACGCAGTATTTT. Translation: CASSVLEGDTQYF.